Given below is one TCR beta chain in context. Its antigen is unknown. TCRdb processed the RT-PCR reads anew with MiXCR; each CDR3 protein has one entry. The profile shows about 650,000 distinct CDR3 sequences, 15% to 19% of them singletons. The sample originates from a study of response to subunit inactivated influenza vaccine. Overall study results and limits: The authors put forward the suggestion that each seasonal influenza vaccination may bring in only a limited number of new T cells.

V was shortened by 3 bases and J by 2 bases, with 10 bases between the two germline ends. The germline V gene has CDR1 DFQATT and CDR2 SNEGSKA (reference sequence). The CDR3 runs 13 residues. V is TRBV20-1 and J is TRBJ1-1; D is unclear. The source of this sequence is a man aged 45-65 years who received an inactivated influenza vaccine. The starting material was PBMCs from blood, obtained 11 to 12 days after vaccination. The CDR3 coding sequence is TGCAGTGCTAGGATAACAGCTAACACTGAAGCTTTCTTT. Protein sequence: CSARITANTEAFF.